This record looks at one T cell receptor (beta chain) sequence and its context. Its antigen is undetermined. The source of the sample is a study of cytomegalovirus exposure and HLA in healthy donors. Study-wide findings and caveats: It was reported that the classifier diagnosed cytomegalovirus status with high specificity and sensitivity in both the original and validation cohorts. A few CMV-associated chains were confirmed in vitro to be specific for CMV antigens.

Profiling relied on immunoSEQ multiplex PCR, and the TCRdb table lists in-frame clones only, not all of them. The table lists more than 110,000 clones, roughly nine tenths of them singletons, with under 3% in the top ten. The CDR3 is 14 residues long. CDR1 is SGDLS and CDR2 is YYNGEE in the germline V gene. The V and J ends lost 4 bases and 5 bases, in that order; junction bases with no gene match: 8. What was sequenced was PBMCs. This TCR came from a man aged 18 to 29 in good health and CMV-seronegative. V usage is TRBV9 and J usage is TRBJ2-5, with 7 bases aligning to TRBD2. The CDR3 coding sequence is TGTGCCAGCAGCACCGGACTAGTGCTCGAGACCCAGTACTTC. This translates into CASSTGLVLETQYF.